Listed below are T cell receptor beta chains from one sample, sequenced in a study of vaccination and CD4 T cells after COVID-19. TCRdb reanalysed the PCR reads using MiXCR and keeps one entry per CDR3 protein. The sample shows around 2,500 distinct CDR3 sequences, 35% to 50% of them seen only once. No cognate antigen is known for these TCRs. Sample: CD4+ T cells from blood, cultured in vitro. All receptors come from a human donor in good health. Each CDR3 is given without its conserved first and last residue.

v_gene: TRBV19
CDR3aa: ASGVTGVPNYGYT

v_gene: TRBV2
CDR3aa: ASHRTGVAGETQY

v_gene: TRBV28
CDR3aa: ASKVAFLPQH

v_gene: TRBV7-2
CDR3aa: ASSLGPGGGGYT

v_gene: TRBV14
CDR3aa: ASSRDPRDPRPNYGYT

v_gene: TRBV2
CDR3aa: ATRWNTEAF

v_gene: TRBV27
CDR3aa: ASSFVANSPLH

v_gene: TRBV27
CDR3aa: ASRQGIGTSGSHYNEQF

v_gene: TRBV12-3/TRBV12-4
CDR3aa: ASRPGTGEAVLH

v_gene: TRBV30
CDR3aa: AWGRGRVNSPLH

v_gene: TRBV4-3
CDR3aa: ASSQAIQGDQPQH

v_gene: TRBV19
CDR3aa: ASSPGTSFNQPQH

v_gene: TRBV5-1
CDR3aa: ASTRQGSGDTEAF

v_gene: TRBV7-9
CDR3aa: ASSLTLQGAREKLF

v_gene: TRBV11-2
CDR3aa: ASSLGLVDTQY

v_gene: TRBV4-1
CDR3aa: ASSQGSRGSQETQY

v_gene: TRBV2
CDR3aa: ASSRLVQF

v_gene: TRBV2
CDR3aa: ASSDRNYGYT

v_gene: TRBV2
CDR3aa: ASRQGRQETQY

v_gene: TRBV9
CDR3aa: ASGKGQGRDIQY

v_gene: TRBV4-3
CDR3aa: ASSPAGTAGAYGYT

v_gene: TRBV27
CDR3aa: ASSLFGDPIRDEQF

v_gene: TRBV6-1
CDR3aa: ASSRAGMNQPQH

v_gene: TRBV20-1
CDR3aa: SASSDRINQPQH

v_gene: TRBV20-1
CDR3aa: SASVLAGLPDTQY